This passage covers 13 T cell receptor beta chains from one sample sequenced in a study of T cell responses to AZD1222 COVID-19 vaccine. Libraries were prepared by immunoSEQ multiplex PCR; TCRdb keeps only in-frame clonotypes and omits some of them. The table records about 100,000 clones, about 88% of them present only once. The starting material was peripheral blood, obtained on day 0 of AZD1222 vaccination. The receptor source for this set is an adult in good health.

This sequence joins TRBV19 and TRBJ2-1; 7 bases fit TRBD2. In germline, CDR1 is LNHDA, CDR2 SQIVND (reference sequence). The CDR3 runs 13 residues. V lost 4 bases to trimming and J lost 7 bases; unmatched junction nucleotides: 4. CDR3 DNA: TGTGCCAGTAGTACAAGGGAGGGGAATGAGCAGTTCTTC. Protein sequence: CASSTREGNEQFF. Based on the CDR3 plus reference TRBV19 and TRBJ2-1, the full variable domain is DGGITQSPKYLFRKEGQNVTLSCEQNLNHDAMYWYRQDPGQGLRLIYYSQIVNDFQKGDIAEGYSVSREKKESFPLTVTSAQKNPTAFYLCASSTREGNEQFFGPGTRLTVL.

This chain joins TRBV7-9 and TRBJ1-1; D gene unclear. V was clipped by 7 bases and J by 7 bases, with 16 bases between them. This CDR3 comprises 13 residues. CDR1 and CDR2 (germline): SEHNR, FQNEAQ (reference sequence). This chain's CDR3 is CASTEGRLNEAFF. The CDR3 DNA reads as TGTGCCAGCACCGAGGGCAGGTTGAATGAAGCTTTCTTT.

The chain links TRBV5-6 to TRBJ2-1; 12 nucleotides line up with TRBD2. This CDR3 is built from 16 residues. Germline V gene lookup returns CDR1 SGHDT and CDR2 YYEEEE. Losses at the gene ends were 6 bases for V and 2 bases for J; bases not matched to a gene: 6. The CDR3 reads CASTPSGRGTYNEQFF. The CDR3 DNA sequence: TGTGCCAGCACCCCTAGCGGGAGGGGAACCTACAATGAGCAGTTCTTC.

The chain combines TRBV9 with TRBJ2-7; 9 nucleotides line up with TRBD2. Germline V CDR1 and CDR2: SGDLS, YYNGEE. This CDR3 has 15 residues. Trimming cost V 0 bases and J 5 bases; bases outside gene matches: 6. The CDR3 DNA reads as TGTGCCAGCAGCGTAGGGCTAGCGGGAATCAACGAGCAGTACTTC. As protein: CASSVGLAGINEQYF. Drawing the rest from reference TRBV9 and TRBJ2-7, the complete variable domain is DSGVTQTPKHLITATGQRVTLRCSPRSGDLSVYWYQQSLDQGLQFLIQYYNGEERAKGNILERFSAQQFPDLHSELNLSSLELGDSALYFCASSVGLAGINEQYFGPGTRLTVT.

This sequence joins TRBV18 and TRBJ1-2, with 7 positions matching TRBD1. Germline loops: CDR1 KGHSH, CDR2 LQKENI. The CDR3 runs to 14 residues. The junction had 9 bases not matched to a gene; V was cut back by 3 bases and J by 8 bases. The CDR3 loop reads CASSPGDSRSGYTF. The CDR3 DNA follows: TGTGCCAGCTCACCGGGGGACAGTCGTAGCGGCTACACCTTC.

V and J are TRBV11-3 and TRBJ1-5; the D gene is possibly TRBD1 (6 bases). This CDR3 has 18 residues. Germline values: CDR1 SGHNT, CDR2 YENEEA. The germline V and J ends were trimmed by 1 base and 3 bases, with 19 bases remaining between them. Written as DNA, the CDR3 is TGTGCCAGCAGCTTAGCTCATTCCCGGGACATGTACAATCAGCCCCAGCATTTT. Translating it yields CASSLAHSRDMYNQPQHF. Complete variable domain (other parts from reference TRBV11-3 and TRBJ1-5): EAGVVQSPRYKIIEKKQPVAFWCNPISGHNTLYWYLQNLGQGPELLIRYENEEAVDDSQLPKDRFSAERLKGVDSTLKIQPAELGDSAVYLCASSLAHSRDMYNQPQHFGDGTRLSIL.

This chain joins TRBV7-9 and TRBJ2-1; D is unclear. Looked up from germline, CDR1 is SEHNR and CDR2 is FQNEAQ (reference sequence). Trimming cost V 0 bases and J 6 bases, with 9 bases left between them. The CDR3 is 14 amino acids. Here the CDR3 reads CASSLAHGSNEQFF. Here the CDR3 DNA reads TGTGCCAGCAGCTTAGCGCATGGTAGCAATGAGCAGTTCTTC.

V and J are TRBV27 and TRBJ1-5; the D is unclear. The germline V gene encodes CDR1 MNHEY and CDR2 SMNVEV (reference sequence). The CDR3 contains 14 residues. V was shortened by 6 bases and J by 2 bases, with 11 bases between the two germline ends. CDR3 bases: TGTGCCAGCAGCCCTTGGCGTGGCAATCAGCCCCAGCATTTT. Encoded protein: CASSPWRGNQPQHF.

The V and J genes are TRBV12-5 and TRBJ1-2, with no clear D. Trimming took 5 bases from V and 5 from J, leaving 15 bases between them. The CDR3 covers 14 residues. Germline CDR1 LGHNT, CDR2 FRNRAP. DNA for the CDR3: TGTGCTAGTGGTGCCAGCGGCCCAATATATGGCTACACCTTC. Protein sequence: CASGASGPIYGYTF.

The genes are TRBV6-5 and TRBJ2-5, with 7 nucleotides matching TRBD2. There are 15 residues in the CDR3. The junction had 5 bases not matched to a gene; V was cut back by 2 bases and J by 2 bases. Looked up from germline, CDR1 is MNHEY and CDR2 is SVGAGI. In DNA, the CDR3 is TGTGCCAGCAGTTACGGGACTAACCTACAAGAGACCCAGTACTTC. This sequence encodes CASSYGTNLQETQYF.

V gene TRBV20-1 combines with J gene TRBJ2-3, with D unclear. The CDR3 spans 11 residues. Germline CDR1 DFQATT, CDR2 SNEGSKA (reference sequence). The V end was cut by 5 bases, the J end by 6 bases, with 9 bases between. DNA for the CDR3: TGCAGTGCTCCCCTCGGGGATACGCAGTATTTT. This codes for CSAPLGDTQYF.

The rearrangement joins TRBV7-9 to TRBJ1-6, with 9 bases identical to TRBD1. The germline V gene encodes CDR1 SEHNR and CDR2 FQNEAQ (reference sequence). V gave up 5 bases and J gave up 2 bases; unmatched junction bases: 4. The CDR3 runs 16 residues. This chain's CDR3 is CASSHRGPTYNSPLHF. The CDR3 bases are TGTGCCAGCAGCCACAGGGGGCCGACCTATAATTCACCCCTCCACTTT. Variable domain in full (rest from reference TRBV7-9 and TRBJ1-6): DTGVSQNPRHKITKRGQNVTFRCDPISEHNRLYWYRQTLGQGPEFLTYFQNEAQLEKSRLLSDRFSAERPKGSFSTLEIQRTEQGDSAMYLCASSHRGPTYNSPLHFGNGTRLTVT.

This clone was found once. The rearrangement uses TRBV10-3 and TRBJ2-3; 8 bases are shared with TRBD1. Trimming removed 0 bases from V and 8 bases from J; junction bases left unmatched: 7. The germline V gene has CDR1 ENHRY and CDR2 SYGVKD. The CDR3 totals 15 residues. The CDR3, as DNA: TGTGCCATCAGTGAGTCGGGACAGGTAATTACTACGCAGTATTTT. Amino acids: CAISESGQVITTQYF.